This entry is about one TCR beta chain. The CDR3 sequence is 16 residues long. V shed 0 bases, J shed 6 bases, and the junction held 4 bases outside the gene matches. Looked up from germline, CDR1 is SEHNR and CDR2 is FQNEAQ (reference sequence). Only in-frame clones appear in the TCRdb table, and some are missing; sequencing was by immunoSEQ multiplex PCR. The repertoire holds approximately 59,000 clones, with more than 80% as singletons. Seattle patient enrollment occurred during active infection, with longitudinal follow-up thereafter. The entry originates in a study of blood T cell repertoires in COVID-19. Background on the study: In each case, the material was cDNA or gDNA derived from T cells, B-cell-depleted T cells, or PBMCs.

Sequenced input: peripheral blood. The clonotype was recovered from a man aged 55 to 70 with COVID-19, enrolled during active disease. This chain uses TRBV7-9 with TRBJ2-7; 14 bases are a match to TRBD2. CDR3 nucleotide sequence: TGTGCCAGCAGCTTAGCGGTGGGACTAGCGGGGGTCGAGCAGTACTTC. Residues: CASSLAVGLAGVEQYF.